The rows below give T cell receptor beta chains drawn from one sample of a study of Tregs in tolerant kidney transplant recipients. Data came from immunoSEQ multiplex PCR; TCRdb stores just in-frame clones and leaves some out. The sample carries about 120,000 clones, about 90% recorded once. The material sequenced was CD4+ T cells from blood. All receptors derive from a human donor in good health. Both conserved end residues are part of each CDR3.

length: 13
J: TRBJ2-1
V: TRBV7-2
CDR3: CASSPRVSGEQFF

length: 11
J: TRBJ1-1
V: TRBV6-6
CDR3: CASSVGPEAFF

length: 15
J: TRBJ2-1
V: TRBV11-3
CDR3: CASSRAGQPYNEQFF

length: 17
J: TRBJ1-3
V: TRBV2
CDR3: CASRRGRGGPPGNTIYF

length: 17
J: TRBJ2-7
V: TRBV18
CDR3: CASSLGTSPTRAYEQYF

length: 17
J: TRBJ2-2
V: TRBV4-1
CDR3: CASSQGRWERNTGELFF

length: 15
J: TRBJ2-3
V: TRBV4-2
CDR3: CASRTSGLETDTQYF

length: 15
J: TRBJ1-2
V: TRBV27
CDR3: CASSLSFRGRNGYTF

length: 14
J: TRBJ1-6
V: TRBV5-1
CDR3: CASSLGIFNSPLHF

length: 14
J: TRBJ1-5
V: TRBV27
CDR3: CASRLLGAGQPQHF